This T cell receptor (beta chain) was obtained from a study of cytomegalovirus exposure and HLA in healthy donors. After removal of 5 bases from V and 13 bases from J, the junction contained 10 bases not matched to a gene. The CDR3 contains 12 residues. Germline CDR1 and CDR2: MNHEY and SMNVEV (reference sequence). Overall study results and limits: The dataset shows that most TCR sequences were rare, while some public TCRs occurred in many donors. It was confirmed in vitro that three of the CMV-associated chains were specific for CMV antigens.

Concerning this clone itself: Its antigen is currently unknown.

Amplification used 60 Vbeta primers and 13 Jbeta primers. Produced via immunoSEQ multiplex PCR; TCRdb's table is partial and in-frame only. The table shows some 86,000 clones, with more than 75% occurring only once. The sequenced sample was PBMCs. The V call is TRBV27, the J call TRBJ2-7; TRBD1 matches at 8 bases. The TCR sequence derives from a woman in her 40s in good health and CMV-seropositive. The CDR3 reads CASSIGQGPPYF. In DNA, the CDR3 is TGTGCCAGCAGTATAGGACAGGGACCCCCCTACTTC.